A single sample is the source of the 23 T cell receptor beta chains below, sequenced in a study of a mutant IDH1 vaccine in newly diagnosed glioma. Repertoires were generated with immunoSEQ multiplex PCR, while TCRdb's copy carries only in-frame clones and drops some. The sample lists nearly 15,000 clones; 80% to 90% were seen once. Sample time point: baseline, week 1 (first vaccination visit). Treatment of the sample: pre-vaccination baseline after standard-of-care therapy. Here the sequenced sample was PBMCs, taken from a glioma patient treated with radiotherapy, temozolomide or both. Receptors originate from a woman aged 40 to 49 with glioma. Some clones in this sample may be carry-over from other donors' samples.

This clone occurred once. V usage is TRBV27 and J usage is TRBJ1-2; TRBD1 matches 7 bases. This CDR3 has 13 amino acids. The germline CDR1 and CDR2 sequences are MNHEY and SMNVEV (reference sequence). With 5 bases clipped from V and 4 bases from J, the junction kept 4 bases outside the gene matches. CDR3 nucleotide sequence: TGTGCCAGCAGTCGACAGGGCCTCTATGGCTACACCTTC. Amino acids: CASSRQGLYGYTF.

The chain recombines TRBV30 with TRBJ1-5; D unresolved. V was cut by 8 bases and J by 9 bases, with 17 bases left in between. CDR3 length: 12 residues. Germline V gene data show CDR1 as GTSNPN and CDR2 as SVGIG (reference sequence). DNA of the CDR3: TGTGCCGTAAGGCCGAGTGCGGGGCCCCAGCATTTT. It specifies CAVRPSAGPQHF.

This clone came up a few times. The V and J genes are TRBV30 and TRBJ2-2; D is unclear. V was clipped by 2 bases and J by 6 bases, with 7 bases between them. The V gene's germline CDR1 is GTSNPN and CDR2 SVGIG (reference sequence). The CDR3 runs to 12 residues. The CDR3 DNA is TGTGCCTGGAGTTGGGTCGCCGGGGAGCTGTTTTTT. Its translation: CAWSWVAGELFF.

The DNA of the CDR3 is TGTGCCAGCAGTGCCGGTAGTTACAATCAGCCCCAGCATTTT. The encoded protein is CASSAGSYNQPQHF. J is TRBJ1-5 and V is TRBV6-1; D gene unclear. CDR1 MNHNS and CDR2 SASEGT come from the germline V gene. Trimming took 4 bases from V and 3 from J, leaving 10 bases between them. The CDR3 runs to 14 residues.

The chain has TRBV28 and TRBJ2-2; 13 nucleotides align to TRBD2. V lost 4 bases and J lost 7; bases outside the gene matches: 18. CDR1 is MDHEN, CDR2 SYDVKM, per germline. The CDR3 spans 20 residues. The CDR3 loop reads CASSSYPTWTSGSKVGELFF. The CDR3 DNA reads TGTGCCAGCAGTTCCTACCCGACCTGGACTAGCGGGAGCAAGGTCGGGGAGCTGTTTTTT. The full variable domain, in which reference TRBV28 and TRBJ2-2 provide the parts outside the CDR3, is DVKVTQSSRYLVKRTGEKVFLECVQDMDHENMFWYRQDPGLGLRLIYFSYDVKMKEKGDIPEGYSVSREKKERFSLILESASTNQTSMYLCASSSYPTWTSGSKVGELFFGEGSRLTVL.

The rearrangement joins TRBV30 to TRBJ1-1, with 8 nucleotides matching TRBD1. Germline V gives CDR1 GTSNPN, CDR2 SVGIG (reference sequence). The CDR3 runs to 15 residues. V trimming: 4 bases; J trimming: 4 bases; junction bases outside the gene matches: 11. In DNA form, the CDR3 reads TGTGCCTGGATGTCCGGACAGGGCGGGGGCACTGAAGCTTTCTTT. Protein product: CAWMSGQGGGTEAFF.

Written as DNA, the CDR3 is TGTGCCAGCAGTTTAGGGGGGGGAGGGAGCTCCTACGAGCAGTACTTC. Amino acid sequence: CASSLGGGGSSYEQYF. The gene calls are TRBV28 and TRBJ2-7; 7 bases map to TRBD2. V was pared by 2 bases and J by 0 bases, with 7 bases of the junction left unmatched. Per germline, CDR1 MDHEN and CDR2 SYDVKM. This CDR3 has 16 residues.

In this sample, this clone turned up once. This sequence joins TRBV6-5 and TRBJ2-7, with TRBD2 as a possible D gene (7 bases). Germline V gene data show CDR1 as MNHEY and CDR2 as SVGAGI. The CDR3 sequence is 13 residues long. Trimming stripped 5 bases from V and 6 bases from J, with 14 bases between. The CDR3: CASSKTSRGEQYF. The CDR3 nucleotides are TGTGCCAGCAGTAAGACTAGCAGGGGCGAGCAGTACTTC.

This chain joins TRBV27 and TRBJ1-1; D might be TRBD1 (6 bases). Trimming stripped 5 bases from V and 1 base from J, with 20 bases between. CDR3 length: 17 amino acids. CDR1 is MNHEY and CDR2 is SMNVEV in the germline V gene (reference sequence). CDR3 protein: CASSVAGTLLPNTEAFF. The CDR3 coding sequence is TGTGCCAGCAGTGTCGCCGGGACACTACTACCGAACACTGAAGCTTTCTTT.

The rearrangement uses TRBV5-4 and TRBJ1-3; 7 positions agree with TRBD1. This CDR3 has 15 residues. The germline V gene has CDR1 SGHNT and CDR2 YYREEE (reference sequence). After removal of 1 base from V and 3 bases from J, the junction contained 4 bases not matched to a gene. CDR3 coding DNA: TGTGCCAGCAGCTTGTATTCAGGGGGTGGAAACACCATATATTTT. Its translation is CASSLYSGGGNTIYF.

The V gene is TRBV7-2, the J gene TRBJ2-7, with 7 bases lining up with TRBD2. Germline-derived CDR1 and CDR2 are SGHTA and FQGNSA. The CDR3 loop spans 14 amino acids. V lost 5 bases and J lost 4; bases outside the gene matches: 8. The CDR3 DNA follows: TGTGCCAGCAGCCCGGGCCCGGGACTATACGAGCAGTACTTC. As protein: CASSPGPGLYEQYF.

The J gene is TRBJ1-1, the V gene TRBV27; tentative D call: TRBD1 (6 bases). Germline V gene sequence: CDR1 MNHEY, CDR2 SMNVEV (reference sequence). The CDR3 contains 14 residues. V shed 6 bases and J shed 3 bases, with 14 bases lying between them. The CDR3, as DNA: TGTGCCAGCAGCCCACAGGGCTCGTACACTGAAGCTTTCTTT. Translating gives CASSPQGSYTEAFF.

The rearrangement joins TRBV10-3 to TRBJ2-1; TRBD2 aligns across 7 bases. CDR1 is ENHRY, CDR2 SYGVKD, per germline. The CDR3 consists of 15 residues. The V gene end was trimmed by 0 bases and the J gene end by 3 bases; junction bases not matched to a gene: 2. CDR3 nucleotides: TGTGCCATCAGTGAGTCTAGCGGGTTCTACAATGAGCAGTTCTTC. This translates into CAISESSGFYNEQFF.

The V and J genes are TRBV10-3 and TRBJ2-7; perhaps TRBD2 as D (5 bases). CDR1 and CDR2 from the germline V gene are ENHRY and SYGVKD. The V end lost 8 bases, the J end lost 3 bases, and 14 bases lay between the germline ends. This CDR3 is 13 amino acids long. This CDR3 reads CAIGDKRDYEQYF. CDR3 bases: TGTGCCATCGGCGACAAACGGGACTACGAGCAGTACTTC.

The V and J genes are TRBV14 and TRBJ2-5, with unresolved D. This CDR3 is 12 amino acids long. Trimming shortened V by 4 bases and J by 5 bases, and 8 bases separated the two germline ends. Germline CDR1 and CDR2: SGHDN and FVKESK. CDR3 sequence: CASSPFGETQYF. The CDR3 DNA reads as TGTGCCAGCAGCCCCTTCGGGGAGACCCAGTACTTC.

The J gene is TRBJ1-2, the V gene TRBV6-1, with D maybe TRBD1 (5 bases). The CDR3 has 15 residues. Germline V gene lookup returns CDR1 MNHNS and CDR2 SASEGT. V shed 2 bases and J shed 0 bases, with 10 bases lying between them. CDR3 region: CASSEWGTTNYGYTF. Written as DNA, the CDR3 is TGTGCCAGCAGTGAATGGGGGACTACTAACTATGGCTACACCTTC.

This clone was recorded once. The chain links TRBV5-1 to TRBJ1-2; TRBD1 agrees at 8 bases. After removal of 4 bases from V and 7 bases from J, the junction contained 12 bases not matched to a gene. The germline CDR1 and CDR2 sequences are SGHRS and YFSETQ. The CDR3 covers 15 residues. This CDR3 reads CASSPDRGPGSGYTF. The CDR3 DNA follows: TGCGCCAGCAGCCCTGACAGGGGTCCCGGGAGTGGCTACACCTTC.

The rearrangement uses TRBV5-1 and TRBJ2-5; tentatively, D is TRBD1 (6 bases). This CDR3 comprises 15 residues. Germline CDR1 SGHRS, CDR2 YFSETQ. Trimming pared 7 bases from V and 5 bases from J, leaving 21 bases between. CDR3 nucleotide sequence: TGCGCCAGCGTCTTCACGTTGGGGGCCGGGGAGACCCAGTACTTC. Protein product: CASVFTLGAGETQYF.

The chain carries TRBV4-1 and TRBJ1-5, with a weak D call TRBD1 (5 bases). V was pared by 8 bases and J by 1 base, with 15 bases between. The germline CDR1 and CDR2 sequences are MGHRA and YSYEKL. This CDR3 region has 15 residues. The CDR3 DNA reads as TGCGCCAGCCTCCCAGAAAGGACAAGCAATCAGCCCCAGCATTTT. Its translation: CASLPERTSNQPQHF.

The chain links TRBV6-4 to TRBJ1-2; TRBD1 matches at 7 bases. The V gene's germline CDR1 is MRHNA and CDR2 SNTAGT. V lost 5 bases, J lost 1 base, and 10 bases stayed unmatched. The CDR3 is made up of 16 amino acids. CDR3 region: CASSTGDLLDNYGYTF. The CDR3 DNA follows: TGTGCCAGCAGTACAGGGGACCTTTTAGATAACTATGGCTACACCTTC.

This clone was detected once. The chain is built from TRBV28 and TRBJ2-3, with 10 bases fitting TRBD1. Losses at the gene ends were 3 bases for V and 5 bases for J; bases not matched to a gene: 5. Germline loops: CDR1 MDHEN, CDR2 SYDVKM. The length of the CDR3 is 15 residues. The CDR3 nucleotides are TGTGCCAGCAGTTTTGACAGGGGGCGCGGAGATACGCAGTATTTT. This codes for CASSFDRGRGDTQYF.

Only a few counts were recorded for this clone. CDR3 in DNA: TGCGCCAGCAGCCAAGTTCACCGTGAGCAGTTCTTC. It yields the protein CASSQVHREQFF. The V call is TRBV4-1, the J call TRBJ2-1, with D uncertain. V was cut by 1 base and J by 9 bases, with 7 bases left in between. Germline lookup yields CDR1 MGHRA and CDR2 YSYEKL. The CDR3 extends over 12 amino acids.

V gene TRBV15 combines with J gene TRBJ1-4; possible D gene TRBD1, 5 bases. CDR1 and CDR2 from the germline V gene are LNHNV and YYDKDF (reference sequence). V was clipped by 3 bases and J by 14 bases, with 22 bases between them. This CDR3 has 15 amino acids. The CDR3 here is CATSRLGGTGALLFF. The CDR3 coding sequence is TGTGCCACCAGCAGGTTGGGCGGCACAGGAGCTTTGCTGTTTTTT. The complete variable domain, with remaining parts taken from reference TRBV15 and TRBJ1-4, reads DAMVIQNPRYQVTQFGKPVTLSCSQTLNHNVMYWYQQKSSQAPKLLFHYYDKDFNNEADTPDNFQSRRPNTSFCFLDIRSPGLGDTAMYLCATSRLGGTGALLFFGSGTQLSVL.